A selection of T cell receptor beta chains follows, all from one sample in a study of blood T cell repertoires in COVID-19. This table comes from immunoSEQ multiplex PCR, and its TCRdb copy is limited to in-frame clones, with some not included. The sample includes 94,000 or so clones, approximately 80% of them seen just once. Sequencing used peripheral blood. The receptor set was obtained from a man in his sixties with acute or convalescent COVID-19. Both conserved end residues are part of each CDR3. A D gene is named only where the DNA matches it firmly. Not every row has a clone size; where given, it reads once, few, many or a size class.

J: TRBJ1-3
V: TRBV18
D: -
size: few
DNA: TGTGCCAGCTCACCACCAGGAGGAGGTTGGGGCTCTGGAAACACCATATATTTT
CDR3: CASSPPGGGWGSGNTIYF

J: TRBJ2-5
V: TRBV5-1
D: -
size: few
DNA: TGCGCCAGCAGCCTTACAGGGCATCAAGAGACCCAGTACTTC
CDR3: CASSLTGHQETQYF

J: TRBJ2-5
V: TRBV7-3
D: TRBD1
size: once
DNA: TGTGCCAGCAGCCTCGGCCGAAAAAAGGGACAGGGAGAGACCCAGTACTTC
CDR3: CASSLGRKKGQGETQYF

J: TRBJ2-3
V: TRBV3-1/TRBV3-2
D: -
size: -
DNA: TGTGCCAGCAGCCCCCCGGGGGGCACAGATACGCAGTATTTT
CDR3: CASSPPGGTDTQYF

J: TRBJ2-6
V: TRBV13
D: -
size: -
DNA: TGTGCCAGCTTAATCCGCTCTGGGGCCAACGTCCTGACTTTC
CDR3: CASLIRSGANVLTF

J: TRBJ1-1
V: TRBV3-1/TRBV3-2
D: TRBD1
size: -
DNA: TGTGCCAGCAGCCAAGATATTTGGGTCGGACAGGGTGAAGCTTTCTTT
CDR3: CASSQDIWVGQGEAFF

J: TRBJ1-3
V: TRBV2
D: TRBD1
size: few
DNA: TGTGCCAGCAGTTTCATTACAGGGGTGGGAAACACCATATATTTT
CDR3: CASSFITGVGNTIYF

J: TRBJ2-2
V: TRBV19
D: -
size: -
DNA: TGTGCCAGTAATACCAACAAGGAGACCTGGATCTCGGGCACCGGGGAGCTGTTTTTT
CDR3: CASNTNKETWISGTGELFF

J: TRBJ2-5
V: TRBV5-5
D: TRBD1
size: -
DNA: TGTGCCAGCAGCTTGGAACAGGGGAGGACCCAGTACTTC
CDR3: CASSLEQGRTQYF

J: TRBJ1-5
V: TRBV7-2
D: TRBD1
size: -
DNA: TGTGCCAGCAGCTTGGCCGGACAGGGTGGGAATCAGCCCCAGCATTTT
CDR3: CASSLAGQGGNQPQHF

J: TRBJ2-3
V: TRBV19
D: -
size: -
DNA: TGTGCCAGTAACCAGGGATCGGGTACGCAGTATTTT
CDR3: CASNQGSGTQYF

J: TRBJ1-2
V: TRBV10-2
D: TRBD1
size: once
DNA: TGCGCCAGCAGCGCCACAGGGGGCACTACTTTGAACTATGGCTACACCTTC
CDR3: CASSATGGTTLNYGYTF

J: TRBJ1-5
V: TRBV12-5
D: TRBD1
size: -
DNA: TGTGCTAGTGGTTTCAGGACAGGCAATAGCAATCAGCCCCAGCATTTT
CDR3: CASGFRTGNSNQPQHF

J: TRBJ2-3
V: TRBV5-5
D: -
size: -
DNA: TGTGCCAGCGTTTCTCAGGGCACAGATACGCAGTATTTT
CDR3: CASVSQGTDTQYF

J: TRBJ1-5
V: TRBV5-6
D: -
size: -
DNA: TGTGCCAGCAGCGAATGGGGCGGGGATCAGCCCCAGCATTTT
CDR3: CASSEWGGDQPQHF

J: TRBJ1-1
V: TRBV5-1
D: TRBD1
size: -
DNA: TGCGCCAGCAGCTTGGGGTACAGGGGATCGGACACTGAAGCTTTCTTT
CDR3: CASSLGYRGSDTEAFF

J: TRBJ2-2
V: TRBV3-1/TRBV3-2
D: TRBD2
size: -
DNA: TGTGCCAGCAGCCAAGATCCCGTGGTTTGGCGGGGGGTCACCGGGGAGCTGTTTTTT
CDR3: CASSQDPVVWRGVTGELFF

J: TRBJ2-1
V: TRBV6-5
D: TRBD1
size: -
DNA: TGTGCCAGCAAAGGGGGCCTCTCCTACAATGAGCAGTTCTTC
CDR3: CASKGGLSYNEQFF

J: TRBJ2-4
V: TRBV5-6
D: -
size: -
DNA: TGTGCCAGCAGCGCACCGAACCCGCTAACCAAAAACATTCAGTACTTC
CDR3: CASSAPNPLTKNIQYF

J: TRBJ1-2
V: TRBV3-1/TRBV3-2
D: -
size: -
DNA: TGTGCCAGCAGCCAAGACAGGGTTATCTATGGCTACACCTTC
CDR3: CASSQDRVIYGYTF

J: TRBJ2-2
V: TRBV5-6
D: TRBD1
size: -
DNA: TGTGCCAGCAGCCCAGGGGGCCGGGAGCTGTTTTTT
CDR3: CASSPGGRELFF

J: TRBJ1-1
V: TRBV7-2
D: -
size: -
DNA: TGTGCCAGCAGCTTTACGGGAATGAACACTGAAGCTTTCTTT
CDR3: CASSFTGMNTEAFF

J: TRBJ1-2
V: TRBV6-5
D: -
size: -
DNA: TGTGCCAGCAGTTACGGGGGGGCTAGTGTGGATGGCTACACCTTC
CDR3: CASSYGGASVDGYTF

J: TRBJ2-1
V: TRBV6-1
D: TRBD2
size: few
DNA: TGTGCCAGCAGTGAACTAGCGGGGGGATACAATGAGCAGTTCTTC
CDR3: CASSELAGGYNEQFF

J: TRBJ1-1
V: TRBV6-5
D: -
size: -
DNA: TGTGCCAGCAGTCCCCCAGGACTAACAAAAGGAGCTTTCTTT
CDR3: CASSPPGLTKGAFF

J: TRBJ1-6
V: TRBV7-9
D: TRBD1
size: -
DNA: TGTGCCAGCGAGCCGGGACAGACTAATTCACCCCTCCACTTT
CDR3: CASEPGQTNSPLHF

J: TRBJ2-3
V: TRBV7-3
D: TRBD2
size: -
DNA: TGTGCCAGCAGCTTACGTCCCAGCGGGGCTACAGATACGCAGTATTTT
CDR3: CASSLRPSGATDTQYF

J: TRBJ1-5
V: TRBV19
D: -
size: -
DNA: TGTGCCAGTAGTCCGGAGGGGCGGGGCAATCAGCCCCAGCATTTT
CDR3: CASSPEGRGNQPQHF

J: TRBJ1-3
V: TRBV6-2/TRBV6-3
D: -
size: -
DNA: TGTGCCAGCAGTTACTCGACGGCCAGGATCTCTGGAAACACCATATATTTT
CDR3: CASSYSTARISGNTIYF

J: TRBJ2-1
V: TRBV9
D: TRBD2
size: -
DNA: TGTGCCAGCAGCGTAGTCGGGACTAGCGTTTACAATGAGCAGTTCTTC
CDR3: CASSVVGTSVYNEQFF

J: TRBJ1-2
V: TRBV6-5
D: -
size: once
DNA: TGTGCCAGCAGGACCACGACCCCCGGGTATGGCTACACCTTC
CDR3: CASRTTTPGYGYTF

J: TRBJ1-3
V: TRBV5-1
D: TRBD1
size: -
DNA: TGCGCCAGCAGCTCAGGGGGCTCTGGAAACACCATATATTTT
CDR3: CASSSGGSGNTIYF

J: TRBJ1-2
V: TRBV6-6
D: -
size: -
DNA: TGTGCCAGCAGTTATGAACAGGGCAGAGGCTACACCTTC
CDR3: CASSYEQGRGYTF

J: TRBJ2-3
V: TRBV9
D: TRBD2
size: -
DNA: TGTGCCAGCAGCGTAGCTCCAGCGGGGGGAGGCACAGATACGCAGTATTTT
CDR3: CASSVAPAGGGTDTQYF

J: TRBJ2-4
V: TRBV21-1
D: -
size: -
DNA: TGTGCCAGCAGCAAAGTAGAAGAAGATCTAGCCAAAAACATTCAGTACTTC
CDR3: CASSKVEEDLAKNIQYF

J: TRBJ2-7
V: TRBV9
D: -
size: -
DNA: TGTGCCAGCAGCGCGGGTGGGGGGAACAGCTTAGTGGGCTACGAGCAGTACTTC
CDR3: CASSAGGGNSLVGYEQYF

J: TRBJ2-5
V: TRBV6-5
D: TRBD1
size: -
DNA: TGTGCCAGCAGCCGGGACAGGGGAAGGGAGACCCAGTACTTC
CDR3: CASSRDRGRETQYF

J: TRBJ1-6
V: TRBV28
D: -
size: -
DNA: TGTGCCAGCAGTTTCGGGGGAAGTGGTAATTCACCCCTCCACTTT
CDR3: CASSFGGSGNSPLHF

J: TRBJ1-2
V: TRBV2
D: TRBD1
size: once
DNA: TGTGCCAGCAGTCAGACAGGGAAATATGGCTACACCTTC
CDR3: CASSQTGKYGYTF

J: TRBJ1-2
V: TRBV11-2
D: TRBD1
size: -
DNA: TGTGCCAGCAGCCCCATAGGAGGGACAGGGGGCCGGAGTGACTATGGCTACACCTTC
CDR3: CASSPIGGTGGRSDYGYTF

J: TRBJ2-1
V: TRBV6-5
D: -
size: -
DNA: TGTGCCAGCAGTTACTCCTCGAACTGGGAGCAGTTCTTC
CDR3: CASSYSSNWEQFF

J: TRBJ1-4
V: TRBV6-5
D: -
size: -
DNA: TGTGCCAGCACCCTAATGGTAGGGGGTAATGAAAAACTGTTTTTT
CDR3: CASTLMVGGNEKLFF

J: TRBJ2-6
V: TRBV18
D: -
size: -
DNA: TGTGCCAGCTCACTAAGGGGCTCTGGGGCCAACGTCCTGACTTTC
CDR3: CASSLRGSGANVLTF

J: TRBJ1-4
V: TRBV3-1/TRBV3-2
D: -
size: -
DNA: TGTGCCAGCAGCCAAGAGCGTGGGGGGGTTTATGAAAAACTGTTTTTT
CDR3: CASSQERGGVYEKLFF

J: TRBJ1-5
V: TRBV7-8
D: -
size: -
DNA: TGTGCCAGCAGCTTAACGGCAGGGGATCAGCCCCAGCATTTT
CDR3: CASSLTAGDQPQHF

J: TRBJ2-7
V: TRBV4-2
D: -
size: -
DNA: TGTGCCAGCAGCCAAGCCTGGGGCGACAGTTCCTACGAGCAGTACTTC
CDR3: CASSQAWGDSSYEQYF

J: TRBJ2-1
V: TRBV7-2
D: TRBD2
size: -
DNA: TGTGCCAGCAGCTCGACTAGCGGGGGCCACAATGAGCAGTTCTTC
CDR3: CASSSTSGGHNEQFF

J: TRBJ1-4
V: TRBV6-6
D: TRBD1
size: -
DNA: TGTGCCACAGTCGGGGACGGGGACAGAGCCCTTAAACTGTTTTTT
CDR3: CATVGDGDRALKLFF

J: TRBJ2-5
V: TRBV15
D: TRBD2
size: -
DNA: TGTGCCACCAGCTCCCGACGAGAGGCATTAGCGGGGGGTGAGACCCAGTACTTC
CDR3: CATSSRREALAGGETQYF

J: TRBJ1-3
V: TRBV2
D: -
size: -
DNA: TGTGCCAGCAGTCGCAGGGGTTCCCCTGGAAACACCATATATTTT
CDR3: CASSRRGSPGNTIYF

J: TRBJ1-5
V: TRBV19
D: -
size: -
DNA: TGTGCCAGTTCAGTCCGGGGTGATCAGCCCCAGCATTTT
CDR3: CASSVRGDQPQHF

J: TRBJ2-5
V: TRBV14
D: -
size: few
DNA: TGTGCCAGCAGCCAAAGAGGGCATATAACGGAGCAAGAGACCCAGTACTTC
CDR3: CASSQRGHITEQETQYF

J: TRBJ1-4
V: TRBV27
D: -
size: -
DNA: TGTGCCAGCAGTCTAACGACGGGGGGAAATGAAAAACTGTTTTTT
CDR3: CASSLTTGGNEKLFF

J: TRBJ1-1
V: TRBV12-3/TRBV12-4
D: TRBD1
size: -
DNA: TGTGCCAGCAGTTTACACAGGGGGGCTGAAGCTTTCTTT
CDR3: CASSLHRGAEAFF